The clone carrying this TCR beta chain appeared a single time. This specimen comes from a study of blood T cell repertoires in COVID-19. Per germline, CDR1 SGHRS and CDR2 YFSETQ. The V end lost 4 bases, the J end lost 4 bases, and 22 bases lay between the germline ends. The CDR3 contains 17 residues. Participant ages covered about 18 to 90 years across around 25 US areas. Donors were grouped by their self-reported clinical history. Two negative PCRs, clearance, or symptom resolution had been documented for recovered Cohort 3 donors. Original methodology: Quantification of nucleated cells was approximated via reference gene primer amplification. TCRdb's table, derived via immunoSEQ multiplex PCR, lists solely in-frame clones and lacks some. That table furnishes V, J and clone size, whereas the DNA furnished D and trimming. Of some 170,000 clones listed, more than 70% are singletons.

The sample was PBMCs or T cells enriched from blood (not recorded which). J is TRBJ2-3 and V is TRBV5-1; TRBD2 is a possible D gene (5 bases). The TCR was taken from a man between 35 and 55 years old who had recovered from COVID-19. The CDR3 loop is CASSLNPGPPGADTQYF. CDR3 DNA: TGCGCCAGCAGCCTGAACCCTGGGCCGCCCGGGGCAGATACGCAGTATTTT. Together with reference TRBV5-1 and TRBJ2-3, the CDR3 gives the full variable domain: KAGVTQTPRYLIKTRGQQVTLSCSPISGHRSVSWYQQTPGQGLQFLFEYFSETQRNKGNFPGRFSGRQFSNSRSEMNVSTLELGDSALYLCASSLNPGPPGADTQYFGPGTRLTVL.